Presented here are 10 T cell receptor beta chains from one specimen sequenced in a study of OX40 agonist ivuxolimab in advanced cancers. The data were produced by immunoSEQ multiplex PCR, yet TCRdb's version contains in-frame clones alone and is incomplete. The repertoire holds around 65,000 clones, approximately 90% seen once, with about 13% in the top ten. Material: CD4+ or CD8+ T cells sorted from blood, obtained in a trial of the OX40 agonist ivuxolimab. The receptors derive from an adult with an advanced solid tumor such as melanoma, head and neck, liver or kidney cancer.

The V call is TRBV5-1, the J call TRBJ2-6; 8 bases agree with TRBD1. Germline CDR1 and CDR2: SGHRS and YFSETQ. There are 15 residues in the CDR3. The V segment lost 4 bases and the J segment 2 bases; nucleotides outside the gene matches: 2. The CDR3 loop is CASSQQGAGANVLTF. Written as DNA, the CDR3 is TGCGCCAGCAGCCAACAGGGGGCTGGGGCCAACGTCCTGACTTTC.

The chain links TRBV4-3 to TRBJ2-1, with 8 bases that match TRBD1. The CDR3 is 14 residues long. V lost 3 bases, J lost 3 bases, and 1 base stayed unmatched. CDR1 and CDR2 (germline): LGHNA, YSLEER. The CDR3 nucleotides read TGCGCCAGCAGCCACGGACAGGGCTACAATGAGCAGTTCTTC. It specifies CASSHGQGYNEQFF.

This clone showed up just once. This chain connects TRBV27 to TRBJ2-1; 8 bases match TRBD2. CDR1 MNHEY and CDR2 SMNVEV come from the germline V gene (reference sequence). CDR3 length equals 15 residues. Trimming removed 2 bases from V and 5 bases from J; junction bases left unmatched: 5. CDR3 in amino acids: CASSLEGTSNNEQFF. CDR3 DNA: TGTGCCAGCAGTTTAGAGGGGACTAGTAACAATGAGCAGTTCTTC.

The chain couples TRBV2 to TRBJ2-7; 11 nucleotides match TRBD2. The CDR3 covers 14 residues. The junction had 8 bases not matched to a gene; V was cut back by 7 bases and J by 6 bases. Germline V gives CDR1 SNHLY, CDR2 FYNNEI. The CDR3: CASIPASGRSEQYF. The CDR3 bases are TGTGCCAGCATTCCGGCTAGCGGGAGGAGCGAGCAGTACTTC.

The chain joins TRBV7-9 to TRBJ2-7; D remains ambiguous. Germline assignment: CDR1 SEHNR and CDR2 FQNEAQ (reference sequence). Trimming took off 5 bases at V and 2 bases at J, with 13 bases between the two ends. The length of the CDR3 is 14 residues. CDR3 nucleotides: TGTGCCAGCAGCCCTCGGTCCCAGGCCTACGAGCAGTACTTC. Translated, it gives CASSPRSQAYEQYF.

This chain uses TRBV4-1 with TRBJ2-5; 9 bases line up with TRBD2. Germline V gene sequence: CDR1 MGHRA, CDR2 YSYEKL. Germline trimming cut 3 bases from V and 2 bases from J; bases unmatched to any gene: 4. The CDR3 extends over 15 amino acids. CDR3 loop: CASSHRLAAQETQYF. Here the CDR3 DNA reads TGCGCCAGCAGCCATAGACTAGCGGCACAAGAGACCCAGTACTTC.

V is TRBV11-2 and J is TRBJ2-3; D ambiguous. V was clipped by 0 bases and J by 3 bases, with 7 bases between them. The CDR3 runs 14 residues. Looked up from germline, CDR1 is SGHAT and CDR2 is FQNNGV. Here the CDR3 DNA reads TGTGCCAGCAGCTTAGATTTTGGGACAGATACGCAGTATTTT. This sequence encodes CASSLDFGTDTQYF.

The rearrangement links TRBV9 to TRBJ1-4; the D is unclear. Deletions cut 0 bases from V and 6 bases from J, with 6 bases between. Germline CDR1 reads SGDLS; CDR2 reads YYNGEE. This CDR3 is built from 13 residues. This chain's CDR3 is CASSVGLDEKLFF. DNA of the CDR3: TGTGCCAGCAGCGTAGGGCTTGATGAAAAACTGTTTTTT. Full variable domain (remainder filled in from reference TRBV9 and TRBJ1-4): DSGVTQTPKHLITATGQRVTLRCSPRSGDLSVYWYQQSLDQGLQFLIQYYNGEERAKGNILERFSAQQFPDLHSELNLSSLELGDSALYFCASSVGLDEKLFFGSGTQLSVL.

This clone is categorized as medium-sized. The same CDR3 can be traced to other DNA sequences in this sample. The chain is built from TRBV5-1 and TRBJ2-1; 7 nucleotides line up with TRBD2. CDR1 is SGHRS and CDR2 is YFSETQ in the germline V gene. Losses at the gene ends were 0 bases for V and 0 bases for J; bases not matched to a gene: 6. The CDR3 loop spans 17 amino acids. The CDR3: CASSLEASGSSYNEQFF. CDR3 DNA sequence: TGCGCCAGCAGCTTGGAGGCTAGCGGTAGCTCCTACAATGAGCAGTTCTTC.

The chain carries TRBV6-1 and TRBJ2-3, with TRBD2 identical over 8 bases. The CDR3 loop spans 16 amino acids. Germline trimming cut 0 bases from V and 5 bases from J; bases unmatched to any gene: 7. Germline V lookup: CDR1 MNHNS, CDR2 SASEGT. The CDR3 sequence is CASSEAPAGERDTQYF. CDR3 bases: TGTGCCAGCAGTGAAGCACCAGCGGGAGAGCGAGATACGCAGTATTTT.